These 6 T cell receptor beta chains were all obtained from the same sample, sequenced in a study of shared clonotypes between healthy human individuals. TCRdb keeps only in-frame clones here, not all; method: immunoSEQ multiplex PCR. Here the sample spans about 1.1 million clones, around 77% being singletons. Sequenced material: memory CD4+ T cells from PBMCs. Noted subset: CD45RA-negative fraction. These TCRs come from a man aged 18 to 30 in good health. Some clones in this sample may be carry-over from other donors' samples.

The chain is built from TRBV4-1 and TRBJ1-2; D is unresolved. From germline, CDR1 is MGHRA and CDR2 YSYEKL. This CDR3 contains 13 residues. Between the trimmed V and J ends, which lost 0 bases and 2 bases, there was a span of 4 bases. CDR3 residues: CASSQDRNYGYTF. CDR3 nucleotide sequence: TGCGCCAGCAGCCAAGATCGAAACTATGGCTACACCTTC.

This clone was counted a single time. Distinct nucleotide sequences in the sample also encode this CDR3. The CDR3: CASSLSAGTDTQYF. CDR3 sequence (DNA): TGTGCCAGCAGCTTGTCAGCGGGCACAGATACGCAGTATTTT. The J gene is TRBJ2-3, the V gene TRBV7-2, with D maybe TRBD2 (5 bases). The length of the CDR3 is 14 residues. The germline V gene has CDR1 SGHTA and CDR2 FQGNSA. Trimming took off 3 bases at V and 1 base at J, with 8 bases between the two ends.

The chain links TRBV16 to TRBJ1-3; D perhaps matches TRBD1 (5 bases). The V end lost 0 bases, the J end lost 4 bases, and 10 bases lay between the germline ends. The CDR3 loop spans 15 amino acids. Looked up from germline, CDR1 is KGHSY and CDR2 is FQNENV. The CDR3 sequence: CASSQSQGFGNTIYF. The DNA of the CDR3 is TGTGCCAGCAGCCAATCCCAGGGATTCGGAAACACCATATATTTT.

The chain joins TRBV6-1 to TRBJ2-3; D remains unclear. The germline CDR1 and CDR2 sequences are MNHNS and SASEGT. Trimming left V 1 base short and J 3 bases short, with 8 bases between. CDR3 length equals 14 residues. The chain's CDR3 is CASSEGWQTDTQYF. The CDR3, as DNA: TGTGCCAGCAGTGAAGGTTGGCAGACAGATACGCAGTATTTT.

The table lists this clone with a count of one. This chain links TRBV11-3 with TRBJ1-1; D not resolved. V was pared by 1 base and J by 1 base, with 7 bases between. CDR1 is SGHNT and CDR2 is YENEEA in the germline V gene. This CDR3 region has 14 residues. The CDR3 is CASSLVQRNTEAFF. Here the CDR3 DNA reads TGTGCCAGCAGCTTAGTGCAGAGGAACACTGAAGCTTTCTTT.

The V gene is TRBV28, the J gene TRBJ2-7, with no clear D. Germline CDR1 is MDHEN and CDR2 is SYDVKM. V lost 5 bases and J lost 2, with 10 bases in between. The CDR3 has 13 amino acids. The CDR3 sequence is CASSPSRTYEQYF. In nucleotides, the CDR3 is TGTGCCAGCAGTCCTTCTCGCACCTACGAGCAGTACTTC. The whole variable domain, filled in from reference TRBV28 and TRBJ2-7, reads DVKVTQSSRYLVKRTGEKVFLECVQDMDHENMFWYRQDPGLGLRLIYFSYDVKMKEKGDIPEGYSVSREKKERFSLILESASTNQTSMYLCASSPSRTYEQYFGPGTRLTVT.